Below are 10 T cell receptor beta chains sequenced from a single sample in a study of blood T cell repertoires in COVID-19. The method was immunoSEQ multiplex PCR; TCRdb's version includes in-frame clones alone and lacks a portion of them. There are about 150,000 clones in the sample; almost 85% occur only once, and 12% to 15% lies in the top ten. The sample was peripheral blood. All receptors come from a man between 18 and 35 years old with active or convalescent COVID-19.

The CDR3 region has the DNA TGTGCCAGTAGTCCCTTGACAGGGAAGGAGACCCAGTACTTC. Protein: CASSPLTGKETQYF. The gene calls are TRBV19 and TRBJ2-5, with 7 positions matching TRBD1. CDR1 is LNHDA and CDR2 is SQIVND in the germline V gene (reference sequence). The J segment lost 5 bases and the V segment lost 5 bases, leaving 8 bases of the junction unmatched. The CDR3 runs 14 residues.

The V and J genes are TRBV18 and TRBJ1-1; D call uncertain. V dropped 2 bases and J dropped 2 bases, with 6 bases sitting between them. The CDR3 has 13 residues. Germline V gives CDR1 KGHSH, CDR2 LQKENI. As DNA, the CDR3 is TGTGCCAGCTCACCATCCTCCAACACTGAAGCTTTCTTT. Its translation: CASSPSSNTEAFF.

This rearrangement joins TRBV19 to TRBJ1-1; D is possibly TRBD1 (6 bases). The CDR3 is made up of 15 amino acids. The germline V and J ends were trimmed by 5 bases and 4 bases, with 17 bases remaining between them. The germline gives CDR1 LNHDA, CDR2 SQIVND (reference sequence). CDR3 bases: TGTGCCAGTAGTCCTTACAGGGAACGAGGCACTGAAGCTTTCTTT. Protein: CASSPYRERGTEAFF.

V gene TRBV5-5 combines with J gene TRBJ1-2, with TRBD1 identical over 7 bases. CDR1 and CDR2 (germline): SGHKS, YYEKEE (reference sequence). CDR3 length: 15 residues. V lost 4 bases to trimming and J lost 4 bases; unmatched junction nucleotides: 10. The CDR3 region is CASSHLDRPSYGYTF. For the CDR3, the DNA is TGTGCCAGCAGCCACCTGGACAGGCCCTCCTATGGCTACACCTTC.

The chain links TRBV27 to TRBJ1-1; 8 bases line up with TRBD1. This CDR3 comprises 14 residues. Germline CDR1 and CDR2: MNHEY and SMNVEV (reference sequence). V dropped 4 bases and J dropped 3; count of bases not matched to a gene: 4. CDR3 sequence (DNA): TGTGCCAGCAGTTCAGGGACAGGAGACACTGAAGCTTTCTTT. It yields the protein CASSSGTGDTEAFF.

This rearrangement joins TRBV6-6 to TRBJ1-5; no definite D call. The V and J ends lost 2 bases and 1 base respectively, with 12 bases between them. CDR1 is MNHNY and CDR2 is SVGAGI in the germline V gene (reference sequence). This CDR3 has 16 amino acids. The CDR3 DNA reads TGTGCCAGCAGTTACCGTTCGGGTAGGAGCAATCAGCCCCAGCATTTT. Residues: CASSYRSGRSNQPQHF.

The chain links TRBV13 to TRBJ1-2, with 8 nucleotides matching TRBD1. The V and J ends lost 5 bases and 5 bases, in that order; junction bases with no gene match: 31. CDR3 size: 22 residues. Per the germline V gene, CDR1 is PRHDT and CDR2 is FYEKMQ (reference sequence). In nucleotides, the CDR3 is TGTGCCAGCAGCCGGCACGAAGACAGGGGAAAGAGCTTCTATGCCTGGAGTTATGGCTACACCTTC. It is translated as CASSRHEDRGKSFYAWSYGYTF.

The chain is built from TRBV20-1 and TRBJ1-1; D call uncertain. This CDR3 region has 9 residues. Trimming removed 6 bases from V and 14 bases from J, with 13 bases in between. CDR1 is DFQATT, CDR2 SNEGSKA, per germline (reference sequence). The CDR3 region is CSASGSRFF. In DNA, the CDR3 is TGCAGTGCATCGGGGTCGCGGTTCTTT.

This rearrangement joins TRBV7-2 to TRBJ1-1; 7 bases map to TRBD1. The J segment lost 1 base and the V segment lost 10 bases, leaving 6 bases of the junction unmatched. The CDR3 spans 13 residues. CDR1 is SGHTA, CDR2 FQGNSA, per germline. CDR3 sequence reads: CATQGQTNTEAFF. The CDR3 nucleotides are TGTGCCACCCAGGGACAGACGAACACTGAAGCTTTCTTT.

In this sample, this clone turned up a few times. The rearrangement joins TRBV5-5 to TRBJ2-5, with D possibly TRBD1 on 7 matching bases. V was pared by 4 bases and J by 5 bases, with 18 bases between. The germline V gene encodes CDR1 SGHKS and CDR2 YYEKEE (reference sequence). The CDR3 has 15 amino acids. Here the CDR3 DNA reads TGTGCCAGCAGCCCGAGGGGGCGGAGGGAGGAGACCCAGTACTTC. It specifies CASSPRGRREETQYF.